Given below is one T cell receptor beta chain in context. Its specificity is unknown. The data derive from a study of regulatory T cells in long-lasting Graves disease. Whole-study findings and limits: Persistent disease was characterized by preferential usage of TRBV28, TRBJ1-2 and TRBJ2-5. Relative to newly diagnosed Graves' patients, persistent ones had lower TCR diversity.

Noted time point: newly diagnosed GD, antithyroid drugs for less than 3 months. Construction of the TCR library relied on RNA isolated from PBMCs. Arm-PCR with iRepertoire HTBI primers amplified the CDR3 regions for these TCR beta libraries. The authors' processing: Spanning all samples, the identified segments comprised some 66 TRBV and approximately 14 TRBJ. TCRdb analysed the multiplex PCR reads with MiXCR anew, one entry per CDR3 protein. For this entry, the V and J calls and clone size follow TCRdb and not the study's own pipeline. The sample yields roughly 430,000 distinct CDR3 sequences, roughly 17% seen once. CDR1 is LNHNV, CDR2 YYDKDF, per germline (reference sequence). V lost 4 bases to trimming and J lost 0 bases, with 10 bases between them. The CDR3 totals 15 residues. A further study also used this sample, focusing on T cells in Graves' hyperthyroidism and ophthalmopathy.

The sample was peripheral blood mononuclear cells (PBMCs), taken at new diagnosis, from a patient treated with antithyroid drugs. The receptor's source is a woman aged 25 to 39 with Graves disease. The chain carries TRBV15 and TRBJ1-5; tentative D call: TRBD1 (5 bases). The CDR3 reads CATSKKTDSNQPQHF. DNA for the CDR3: TGTGCCACCAGCAAAAAGACAGATAGCAATCAGCCCCAGCATTTT.